The rows below give T cell receptor beta chains drawn from one sample of a study of cytomegalovirus exposure and HLA in healthy donors. Sequenced by immunoSEQ multiplex PCR; TCRdb stores in-frame clones only, minus some. The profile shows under 100,000 clones, around two thirds of them singletons. The sequenced material came from PBMCs. These receptors were collected from a young woman in good health and CMV-seropositive. CDR3s include the opening cysteine and the closing phenylalanine or tryptophan. D genes are given only for firm matches. Size values are once, few and many counts, or a class for expanded clones, and some rows have none.

J gene: TRBJ1-1; clone size: few; V gene: TRBV2; D gene: -; CDR3 DNA: TGTGCCAGCAGTGGGGAGATAAGAAACACTGAAGCTTTCTTT; CDR3 protein: CASSGEIRNTEAFF
J gene: TRBJ1-2; clone size: -; V gene: TRBV6-6; D gene: TRBD1; CDR3 DNA: TGTGCCAGCAGTACGGGGGGACAGGGGACGGGCTATGGCTACACCTTC; CDR3 protein: CASSTGGQGTGYGYTF
J gene: TRBJ1-2; clone size: few; V gene: TRBV6-5; D gene: -; CDR3 DNA: TGTGCCAGCAGTTACTCCCCGAGGCTGGATTTCTACACCTTC; CDR3 protein: CASSYSPRLDFYTF
J gene: TRBJ2-2; clone size: -; V gene: TRBV11-1; D gene: TRBD1; CDR3 DNA: TGTGCCAGCAGGGGTTTACAGGGGTCGACCGGGGAGCTGTTTTTT; CDR3 protein: CASRGLQGSTGELFF
J gene: TRBJ2-7; clone size: once; V gene: TRBV28; D gene: -; CDR3 DNA: TGTGCCAGCCCCCCCCGCCTGCGGGGCCGGGGCTCCTACGAGCAGTACTTC; CDR3 protein: CASPPRLRGRGSYEQYF
J gene: TRBJ2-1; clone size: -; V gene: TRBV29-1; D gene: TRBD2; CDR3 DNA: TGCAGCGTTGGGGAGGGCAGCTTCAATGAGCAGTTCTTC; CDR3 protein: CSVGEGSFNEQFF
J gene: TRBJ1-1; clone size: -; V gene: TRBV29-1; D gene: TRBD1; CDR3 DNA: TGCAGCGTTCCACACGCCCCCGGGACAGCCATGAACACTGAAGCTTTCTTT; CDR3 protein: CSVPHAPGTAMNTEAFF
J gene: TRBJ2-3; clone size: -; V gene: TRBV11-3; D gene: -; CDR3 DNA: TGTGCCAGCAGCTCCGGGACTAGCACAGATACGCAGTATTTT; CDR3 protein: CASSSGTSTDTQYF
J gene: TRBJ2-2; clone size: -; V gene: TRBV27; D gene: TRBD2; CDR3 DNA: TGTGCCAGCAGTTTAGGGGCTAGCGGGGTCACCGGGGAGCTGTTTTTT; CDR3 protein: CASSLGASGVTGELFF
J gene: TRBJ2-7; clone size: -; V gene: TRBV7-9; D gene: -; CDR3 DNA: TGTGCCAGCAGCTTAGCCCCAGGGCAATACGAGCAGTACTTC; CDR3 protein: CASSLAPGQYEQYF
J gene: TRBJ1-2; clone size: -; V gene: TRBV7-2; D gene: -; CDR3 DNA: TGTGCCAGCAGCCGACAAGGACTTTCCGAGGGCTACACCTTC; CDR3 protein: CASSRQGLSEGYTF
J gene: TRBJ1-2; clone size: -; V gene: TRBV6-5; D gene: -; CDR3 DNA: TGTGCCAGCAGTTACAAAGGCGAGGGGATTGGGGGCTACCCCTTC; CDR3 protein: CASSYKGEGIGGYPF
J gene: TRBJ2-3; clone size: -; V gene: TRBV5-1; D gene: TRBD2; CDR3 DNA: TGCGCCAGCAGTGAGGGACTAGCCGGCACAGATACGCAGTATTTT; CDR3 protein: CASSEGLAGTDTQYF
J gene: TRBJ2-3; clone size: -; V gene: TRBV7-8; D gene: -; CDR3 DNA: TGTGCCAACGAGGGGTTAGCGGCAGATACGCAGTATTTT; CDR3 protein: CANEGLAADTQYF
J gene: TRBJ2-1; clone size: few; V gene: TRBV4-2; D gene: TRBD1; CDR3 DNA: TGTGCCAGCAGCCCTTACAGGGGCTACAATGAGCAGTTCTTC; CDR3 protein: CASSPYRGYNEQFF
J gene: TRBJ1-5; clone size: -; V gene: TRBV5-6; D gene: -; CDR3 DNA: TGTGCCAGCAGCTTTTCGGACAGACCAAATCAGCCCCAGCATTTT; CDR3 protein: CASSFSDRPNQPQHF
J gene: TRBJ1-1; clone size: few; V gene: TRBV6-5; D gene: -; CDR3 DNA: TGTGCCAGCAGTTACTGGGAGGACACTGAAGCTTTCTTT; CDR3 protein: CASSYWEDTEAFF
J gene: TRBJ1-4; clone size: few; V gene: TRBV19; D gene: TRBD1; CDR3 DNA: TGTGCCAGTCGGGGCCGGGACAGCCTTAATGAAAAACTGTTTTTT; CDR3 protein: CASRGRDSLNEKLFF
J gene: TRBJ1-2; clone size: -; V gene: TRBV5-4; D gene: -; CDR3 DNA: TGTGCCAGCAGCCAAGACAACAACTATGGCTACACCTTC; CDR3 protein: CASSQDNNYGYTF
J gene: TRBJ2-3; clone size: -; V gene: TRBV4-2; D gene: TRBD2; CDR3 DNA: TGTGCCAGCAGCCGGAACGCCCTCCTAGCGGGGAGCACAGATACGCAGTATTTT; CDR3 protein: CASSRNALLAGSTDTQYF
J gene: TRBJ1-6; clone size: -; V gene: TRBV10-3; D gene: TRBD1; CDR3 DNA: TGTGCCATCAGCCCTCAGACAGGGGGTAATTCACCCCTCCACTTT; CDR3 protein: CAISPQTGGNSPLHF
J gene: TRBJ2-3; clone size: -; V gene: TRBV27; D gene: TRBD2; CDR3 DNA: TGTGCCAGCAGTCCGTCTAGCGGGGAGAACACAGATACGCAGTATTTT; CDR3 protein: CASSPSSGENTDTQYF
J gene: TRBJ2-7; clone size: -; V gene: TRBV6-1; D gene: TRBD1; CDR3 DNA: TGTGCCAGCATTAGGAGTAATCAGGGGGCCTACGAGCAGTACTTC; CDR3 protein: CASIRSNQGAYEQYF
J gene: TRBJ1-1; clone size: few; V gene: TRBV30; D gene: -; CDR3 DNA: TGTGCCTGGGCGGGGGGGGAGAACACTGAAGCTTTCTTT; CDR3 protein: CAWAGGENTEAFF
J gene: TRBJ1-1; clone size: once; V gene: TRBV6-1; D gene: TRBD1; CDR3 DNA: TGTGCCAGCAGTAACGACAGGGTGGGGACTGAAGCTTTCTTT; CDR3 protein: CASSNDRVGTEAFF
J gene: TRBJ2-7; clone size: few; V gene: TRBV5-1; D gene: -; CDR3 DNA: TGCGCCAGCAGCCCCGGGGGGCCAAACCCCGAGCAGTACTTC; CDR3 protein: CASSPGGPNPEQYF
J gene: TRBJ1-2; clone size: -; V gene: TRBV7-4; D gene: -; CDR3 DNA: TGTGCCAGCGGCCCCCGGGGTGGCTACACCTTC; CDR3 protein: CASGPRGGYTF
J gene: TRBJ1-4; clone size: few; V gene: TRBV10-1; D gene: TRBD1; CDR3 DNA: TGCGCCAGCAGTATGGACAGGGGAAATGAAAAACTGTTTTTT; CDR3 protein: CASSMDRGNEKLFF
J gene: TRBJ1-4; clone size: -; V gene: TRBV7-2; D gene: TRBD1; CDR3 DNA: TGTGCCAGCAGCTTAGTTCCCGGGACAGGCGAAAAACTGTTTTTT; CDR3 protein: CASSLVPGTGEKLFF
J gene: TRBJ1-1; clone size: -; V gene: TRBV30; D gene: -; CDR3 DNA: TGTGCCTGGAGTTTAAACACTGAAGCTTTCTTT; CDR3 protein: CAWSLNTEAFF
J gene: TRBJ1-1; clone size: once; V gene: TRBV19; D gene: TRBD1; CDR3 DNA: TGTGCCAGTTCCCACCGGGCAGGGGGCAAGAGGACTGAAGCTTTCTTT; CDR3 protein: CASSHRAGGKRTEAFF
J gene: TRBJ2-5; clone size: -; V gene: TRBV7-3; D gene: TRBD2; CDR3 DNA: TGTGCCAGCAGCCATTCGGGGGGGCGACAAGAGACCCAGTACTTC; CDR3 protein: CASSHSGGRQETQYF
J gene: TRBJ1-6; clone size: few; V gene: TRBV6-5; D gene: TRBD1; CDR3 DNA: TGTGCCAGCAGTCGGACAGGGGCTTCACCCCTCCACTTT; CDR3 protein: CASSRTGASPLHF
J gene: TRBJ2-4; clone size: few; V gene: TRBV10-3; D gene: -; CDR3 DNA: TGTGCCATCAGCCAAGAAACTAGAAACATTCAGTACTTC; CDR3 protein: CAISQETRNIQYF
J gene: TRBJ1-6; clone size: -; V gene: TRBV10-3; D gene: -; CDR3 DNA: TGTGCCATCAGGGCAGGGGTCCCCTCCTATAATTCACCCCTCCACTTT; CDR3 protein: CAIRAGVPSYNSPLHF
J gene: TRBJ2-2; clone size: -; V gene: TRBV14; D gene: TRBD2; CDR3 DNA: TGTGCCAGCAGCCAAGGACTAGCGGACACCGGGGAGCTGTTTTTT; CDR3 protein: CASSQGLADTGELFF
J gene: TRBJ2-3; clone size: -; V gene: TRBV29-1; D gene: -; CDR3 DNA: TGCAGCGTTGAGAAGAGCGGCGGGGGCATGACAGATACGCAGTATTTT; CDR3 protein: CSVEKSGGGMTDTQYF
J gene: TRBJ1-1; clone size: -; V gene: TRBV10-3; D gene: -; CDR3 DNA: TGTGCCTCCTCCCCAGTGAACACTGAAGCTTTCTTT; CDR3 protein: CASSPVNTEAFF
J gene: TRBJ2-5; clone size: -; V gene: TRBV11-2; D gene: -; CDR3 DNA: TGTGCCAGCAGCTCGTCGGGACTCTTGGGAGAGACCCAGTACTTC; CDR3 protein: CASSSSGLLGETQYF
J gene: TRBJ1-1; clone size: few; V gene: TRBV11-2; D gene: -; CDR3 DNA: TGTGCCAGCAGATCCTTGGAGGTCTGGGCTTTCTTT; CDR3 protein: CASRSLEVWAFF
J gene: TRBJ1-2; clone size: -; V gene: TRBV28; D gene: -; CDR3 DNA: TGTGCCAGCAGTTTAATAGGTGGGCAGGGCGGCTACACCTTC; CDR3 protein: CASSLIGGQGGYTF
J gene: TRBJ2-5; clone size: -; V gene: TRBV21-1; D gene: -; CDR3 DNA: TGTGCCAGCAGCAAAGCGGAGCCTGGGACACCAGAGACCCAGTACTTC; CDR3 protein: CASSKAEPGTPETQYF
J gene: TRBJ1-2; clone size: -; V gene: TRBV2; D gene: -; CDR3 DNA: TGTGCCAGCGGGGCAGGGGTCGTTAACTATGGCTACCCCTTC; CDR3 protein: CASGAGVVNYGYPF
J gene: TRBJ1-1; clone size: -; V gene: TRBV21-1; D gene: -; CDR3 DNA: TGTGCCAGCAGCATCTGCAGGGCTCTGGGCACTGAAGCTTTCTTT; CDR3 protein: CASSICRALGTEAFF
J gene: TRBJ1-5; clone size: few; V gene: TRBV7-9; D gene: -; CDR3 DNA: TGTGCCAGCAGCTTAGCGCACGAGGGGGTGCAGCCCCAGCATTTT; CDR3 protein: CASSLAHEGVQPQHF
J gene: TRBJ2-7; clone size: once; V gene: TRBV7-9; D gene: TRBD1; CDR3 DNA: TGTGCCAGCAGCTCCGGGACAGGGGACTTCTACGAGCAGTACTTC; CDR3 protein: CASSSGTGDFYEQYF